These T cell receptor beta chains were read from a single sample in a study of T cell responses to AZD1222 COVID-19 vaccine. Clones were read by immunoSEQ multiplex PCR, and TCRdb kept only the in-frame ones, dropping some. The sample holds fewer than 130,000 clones; 70% to 90% are singletons and the top ten take about 15%. This sample comprised peripheral blood, obtained 28 days after the second AZD1222 dose. The receptors shown here come from an adult who received the AZD1222 COVID-19 vaccine. Each CDR3 is given with its conserved first and last residue. Each record gives: clone size, D gene, J gene, V gene, CDR3 protein, CDR3 DNA. The D gene is left open where the match is weak. Rows may omit the clone size; those that give it use once, few, many or a size class.

clone size: -; D gene: -; J gene: TRBJ1-2; V gene: TRBV5-1; CDR3 protein: CASSSRGVSFDYGYTF; CDR3 DNA: TGCGCCAGCAGCTCCCGAGGGGTTAGTTTCGACTATGGCTACACCTTC
clone size: -; D gene: TRBD1; J gene: TRBJ1-1; V gene: TRBV19; CDR3 protein: CASSPLQGAYTEAFF; CDR3 DNA: TGTGCCAGTAGCCCCCTACAGGGGGCGTACACTGAAGCTTTCTTT
clone size: -; D gene: TRBD1; J gene: TRBJ2-7; V gene: TRBV29-1; CDR3 protein: CSVEGGQGARTYEQYF; CDR3 DNA: TGCAGCGTTGAAGGAGGCCAGGGGGCTAGGACCTACGAGCAGTACTTC
clone size: -; D gene: TRBD1; J gene: TRBJ1-5; V gene: TRBV18; CDR3 protein: CASSPRIGTGGNQPQHF; CDR3 DNA: TGTGCCAGCTCACCGCGCATCGGGACAGGGGGCAATCAGCCCCAGCATTTT
clone size: -; D gene: TRBD1; J gene: TRBJ1-4; V gene: TRBV18; CDR3 protein: CASSPPGQGREKLFF; CDR3 DNA: TGTGCCAGCTCACCGCCGGGACAGGGACGTGAAAAACTGTTTTTT
clone size: -; D gene: -; J gene: TRBJ1-1; V gene: TRBV11-2; CDR3 protein: CASSLEGGPYTEAFF; CDR3 DNA: TGTGCCAGCAGCTTAGAGGGGGGGCCATACACTGAAGCTTTCTTT
clone size: -; D gene: -; J gene: TRBJ1-2; V gene: TRBV3-1/TRBV3-2; CDR3 protein: CASSQTPIWGTNGYTF; CDR3 DNA: TGTGCCAGCAGCCAAACTCCGATATGGGGGACGAATGGCTACACCTTC
clone size: many; D gene: -; J gene: TRBJ1-1; V gene: TRBV5-5; CDR3 protein: CASSPVLNTEAFF; CDR3 DNA: TGTGCCAGCAGCCCAGTCCTGAACACTGAAGCTTTCTTT
clone size: -; D gene: TRBD2; J gene: TRBJ2-2; V gene: TRBV5-4; CDR3 protein: CASSSTSGSDRELFF; CDR3 DNA: TGTGCCAGCAGCTCTACTAGCGGGAGCGACCGGGAGCTGTTTTTT
clone size: -; D gene: -; J gene: TRBJ1-1; V gene: TRBV27; CDR3 protein: CASSLTVDRNTEAFF; CDR3 DNA: TGTGCCAGCAGTTTAACCGTCGACAGGAACACTGAAGCTTTCTTT
clone size: once; D gene: -; J gene: TRBJ1-5; V gene: TRBV6-5; CDR3 protein: CASRSQGRNQPQHF; CDR3 DNA: TGTGCCAGCAGATCGCAGGGACGCAATCAGCCCCAGCATTTT
clone size: -; D gene: -; J gene: TRBJ2-5; V gene: TRBV12-3/TRBV12-4; CDR3 protein: CASSFTAQETQYF; CDR3 DNA: TGTGCCAGCAGTTTTACGGCCCAAGAGACCCAGTACTTC
clone size: -; D gene: -; J gene: TRBJ2-7; V gene: TRBV5-8; CDR3 protein: CASSLGWGSSYEQYF; CDR3 DNA: TGTGCCAGCAGCTTGGGGTGGGGCAGCTCCTACGAGCAGTACTTC
clone size: -; D gene: -; J gene: TRBJ1-5; V gene: TRBV10-3; CDR3 protein: CAISPQFDQPQHF; CDR3 DNA: TGTGCCATCAGTCCTCAGTTCGATCAGCCCCAGCATTTT
clone size: -; D gene: TRBD2; J gene: TRBJ2-5; V gene: TRBV3-1/TRBV3-2; CDR3 protein: CASSQGWASGEETQYF; CDR3 DNA: TGTGCCAGCAGCCAAGGGTGGGCTAGCGGGGAGGAGACCCAGTACTTC
clone size: -; D gene: -; J gene: TRBJ2-3; V gene: TRBV27; CDR3 protein: CATMDQTSTDTQYF; CDR3 DNA: TGTGCCACCATGGATCAGACTAGCACAGATACGCAGTATTTT
clone size: once; D gene: TRBD2; J gene: TRBJ2-3; V gene: TRBV6-4; CDR3 protein: CASSDSPRAGNTDTQYF; CDR3 DNA: TGTGCCAGCAGTGACTCCCCCCGAGCGGGAAATACAGATACGCAGTATTTT
clone size: -; D gene: -; J gene: TRBJ1-4; V gene: TRBV29-1; CDR3 protein: CSAGRAQEKLFF; CDR3 DNA: TGCAGCGCTGGGCGGGCGCAGGAAAAACTGTTTTTT
clone size: -; D gene: TRBD2; J gene: TRBJ2-1; V gene: TRBV10-3; CDR3 protein: CAIRDSTSGKVNEQFF; CDR3 DNA: TGTGCCATCAGGGATTCGACTAGCGGAAAAGTGAATGAGCAGTTCTTC
clone size: -; D gene: -; J gene: TRBJ1-2; V gene: TRBV5-4; CDR3 protein: CASSLGGGVGLSGYTF; CDR3 DNA: TGTGCCAGCAGCTTGGGAGGGGGTGTTGGCCTCTCGGGCTACACCTTC
clone size: -; D gene: -; J gene: TRBJ2-7; V gene: TRBV6-1; CDR3 protein: CASSEEISSYEQYF; CDR3 DNA: TGTGCCAGCAGTGAAGAGATTTCGTCCTACGAGCAGTACTTC
clone size: -; D gene: TRBD1; J gene: TRBJ2-3; V gene: TRBV9; CDR3 protein: CASSVGQGSTDTQYF; CDR3 DNA: TGTGCCAGCAGCGTCGGACAGGGTAGCACAGATACGCAGTATTTT
clone size: -; D gene: TRBD2; J gene: TRBJ2-5; V gene: TRBV6-4; CDR3 protein: CASRVAQGSSGSLDQETQYF; CDR3 DNA: TGTGCCAGCAGGGTAGCCCAGGGGAGTAGCGGGAGCTTGGATCAAGAGACCCAGTACTTC
clone size: -; D gene: -; J gene: TRBJ1-1; V gene: TRBV6-5; CDR3 protein: CASKTEAGRAFF; CDR3 DNA: TGTGCCAGCAAAACGGAGGCGGGGCGAGCTTTCTTT
clone size: -; D gene: TRBD1; J gene: TRBJ2-7; V gene: TRBV3-1/TRBV3-2; CDR3 protein: CASSQAGTGRYEQYF; CDR3 DNA: TGTGCCAGCAGCCAAGCCGGGACAGGGCGTTACGAGCAGTACTTC
clone size: -; D gene: -; J gene: TRBJ1-2; V gene: TRBV19; CDR3 protein: CASSIDGTAYGYTF; CDR3 DNA: TGTGCCAGTAGTATAGATGGGACGGCCTATGGCTACACCTTC
clone size: -; D gene: -; J gene: TRBJ2-6; V gene: TRBV2; CDR3 protein: CASSVQGNTGANVLTF; CDR3 DNA: TGTGCCAGCAGTGTTCAGGGGAACACTGGGGCCAACGTCCTGACTTTC
clone size: -; D gene: -; J gene: TRBJ2-3; V gene: TRBV6-5; CDR3 protein: CASFRGGDTQYF; CDR3 DNA: TGTGCCAGTTTCAGGGGAGGGGATACGCAGTATTTT
clone size: -; D gene: TRBD2; J gene: TRBJ2-7; V gene: TRBV7-9; CDR3 protein: CASSPHRGVGSYEQYF; CDR3 DNA: TGTGCCAGCAGCCCCCACCGGGGGGTGGGCTCCTACGAGCAGTACTTC
clone size: -; D gene: -; J gene: TRBJ1-5; V gene: TRBV3-1/TRBV3-2; CDR3 protein: CASSQGVDQPQHF; CDR3 DNA: TGTGCCAGCAGCCAAGGTGTTGATCAGCCCCAGCATTTT
clone size: -; D gene: -; J gene: TRBJ1-1; V gene: TRBV4-1; CDR3 protein: CASSRERGRTEAFF; CDR3 DNA: TGCGCCAGCAGCAGGGAGAGGGGCCGCACTGAAGCTTTCTTT
clone size: -; D gene: -; J gene: TRBJ1-2; V gene: TRBV9; CDR3 protein: CASSAEGHFDGYTF; CDR3 DNA: TGTGCCAGCAGCGCGGAAGGCCATTTCGATGGCTACACCTTC
clone size: -; D gene: TRBD2; J gene: TRBJ2-7; V gene: TRBV6-1; CDR3 protein: CASSEWEGSYEQYF; CDR3 DNA: TGTGCCAGCAGTGAATGGGAGGGGAGCTACGAGCAGTACTTC
clone size: -; D gene: -; J gene: TRBJ1-1; V gene: TRBV28; CDR3 protein: CASSLLDKNTEAFF; CDR3 DNA: TGTGCCAGCAGTCTCCTCGACAAGAACACTGAAGCTTTCTTT
clone size: -; D gene: -; J gene: TRBJ2-7; V gene: TRBV11-3; CDR3 protein: CASSLGQGTYEQYF; CDR3 DNA: TGTGCCAGCAGCTTAGGGCAGGGGACCTACGAGCAGTACTTC
clone size: few; D gene: TRBD1; J gene: TRBJ1-2; V gene: TRBV29-1; CDR3 protein: CSVGDRSYGYTF; CDR3 DNA: TGCAGCGTTGGGGACAGGAGCTATGGCTACACCTTC
clone size: -; D gene: -; J gene: TRBJ2-7; V gene: TRBV2; CDR3 protein: CASSEHHEQYF; CDR3 DNA: TGTGCCAGCAGTGAACACCACGAGCAGTACTTC
clone size: -; D gene: -; J gene: TRBJ2-2; V gene: TRBV6-5; CDR3 protein: CASTGTSNTGELFF; CDR3 DNA: TGTGCCAGCACCGGAACTTCGAACACCGGGGAGCTGTTTTTT
clone size: -; D gene: -; J gene: TRBJ1-4; V gene: TRBV11-2; CDR3 protein: CASSPYYRTNEKLFF; CDR3 DNA: TGTGCCAGCAGCCCATACTACAGAACTAATGAAAAACTGTTTTTT
clone size: -; D gene: TRBD2; J gene: TRBJ2-1; V gene: TRBV28; CDR3 protein: CASSLGLAGYMDEQFF; CDR3 DNA: TGTGCCAGCAGTTTAGGGCTAGCGGGTTATATGGATGAGCAGTTCTTC
clone size: -; D gene: -; J gene: TRBJ2-3; V gene: TRBV5-1; CDR3 protein: CASSLASGATDTQYF; CDR3 DNA: TGCGCCAGCAGCTTGGCTTCAGGGGCCACAGATACGCAGTATTTT
clone size: -; D gene: TRBD2; J gene: TRBJ2-5; V gene: TRBV9; CDR3 protein: CASSVVPSGQETQYF; CDR3 DNA: TGTGCCAGCAGCGTAGTGCCTAGCGGACAAGAGACCCAGTACTTC
clone size: -; D gene: TRBD2; J gene: TRBJ2-1; V gene: TRBV7-6; CDR3 protein: CASSLVSGDYNEQFF; CDR3 DNA: TGTGCCAGCAGCTTAGTCAGCGGGGATTACAATGAGCAGTTCTTC
clone size: few; D gene: -; J gene: TRBJ2-3; V gene: TRBV29-1; CDR3 protein: CSVGLARDTQYF; CDR3 DNA: TGCAGCGTTGGGCTAGCTAGAGATACGCAGTATTTT
clone size: -; D gene: -; J gene: TRBJ1-2; V gene: TRBV4-1; CDR3 protein: CASSQVGGRGYTF; CDR3 DNA: TGCGCCAGCAGCCAAGTGGGGGGCCGCGGCTACACCTTC
clone size: -; D gene: -; J gene: TRBJ2-3; V gene: TRBV4-2; CDR3 protein: CASSPSPDTQYF; CDR3 DNA: TGTGCCAGCAGCCCCTCCCCCGATACGCAGTATTTT
clone size: -; D gene: -; J gene: TRBJ1-1; V gene: TRBV2; CDR3 protein: CASIEFEAFF; CDR3 DNA: TGTGCCAGCATCGAATTTGAAGCTTTCTTT